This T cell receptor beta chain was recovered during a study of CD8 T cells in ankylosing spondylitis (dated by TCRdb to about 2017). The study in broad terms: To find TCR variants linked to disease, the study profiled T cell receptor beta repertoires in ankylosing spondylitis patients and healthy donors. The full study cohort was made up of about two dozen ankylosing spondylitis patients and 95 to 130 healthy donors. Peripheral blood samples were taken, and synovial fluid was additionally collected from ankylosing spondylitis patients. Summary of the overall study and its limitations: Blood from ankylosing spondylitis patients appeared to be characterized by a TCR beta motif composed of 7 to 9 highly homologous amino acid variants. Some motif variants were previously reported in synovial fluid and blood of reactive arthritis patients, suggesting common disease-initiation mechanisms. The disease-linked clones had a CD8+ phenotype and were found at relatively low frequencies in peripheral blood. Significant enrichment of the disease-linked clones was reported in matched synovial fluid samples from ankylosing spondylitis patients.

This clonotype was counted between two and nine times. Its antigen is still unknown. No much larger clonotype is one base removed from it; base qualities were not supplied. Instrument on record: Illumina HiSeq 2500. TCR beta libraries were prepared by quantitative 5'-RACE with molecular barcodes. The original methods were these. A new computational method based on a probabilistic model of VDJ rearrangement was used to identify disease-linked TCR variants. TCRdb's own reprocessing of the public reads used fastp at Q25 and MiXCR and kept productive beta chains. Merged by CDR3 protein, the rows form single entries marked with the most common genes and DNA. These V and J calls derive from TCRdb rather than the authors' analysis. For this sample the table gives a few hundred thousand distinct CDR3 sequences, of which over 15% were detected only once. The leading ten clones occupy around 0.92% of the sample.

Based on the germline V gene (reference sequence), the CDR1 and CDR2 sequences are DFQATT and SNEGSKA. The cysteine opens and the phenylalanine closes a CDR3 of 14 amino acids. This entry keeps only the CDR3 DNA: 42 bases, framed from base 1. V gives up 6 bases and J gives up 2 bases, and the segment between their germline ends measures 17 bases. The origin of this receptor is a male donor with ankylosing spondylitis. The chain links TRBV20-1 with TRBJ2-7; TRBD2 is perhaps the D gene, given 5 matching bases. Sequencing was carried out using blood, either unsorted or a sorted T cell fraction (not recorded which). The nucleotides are TGCAGTGCCATTTCCTCGGGATCCCCCTACGAGCAGTACTTC. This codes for CSAISSGSPYEQYF.